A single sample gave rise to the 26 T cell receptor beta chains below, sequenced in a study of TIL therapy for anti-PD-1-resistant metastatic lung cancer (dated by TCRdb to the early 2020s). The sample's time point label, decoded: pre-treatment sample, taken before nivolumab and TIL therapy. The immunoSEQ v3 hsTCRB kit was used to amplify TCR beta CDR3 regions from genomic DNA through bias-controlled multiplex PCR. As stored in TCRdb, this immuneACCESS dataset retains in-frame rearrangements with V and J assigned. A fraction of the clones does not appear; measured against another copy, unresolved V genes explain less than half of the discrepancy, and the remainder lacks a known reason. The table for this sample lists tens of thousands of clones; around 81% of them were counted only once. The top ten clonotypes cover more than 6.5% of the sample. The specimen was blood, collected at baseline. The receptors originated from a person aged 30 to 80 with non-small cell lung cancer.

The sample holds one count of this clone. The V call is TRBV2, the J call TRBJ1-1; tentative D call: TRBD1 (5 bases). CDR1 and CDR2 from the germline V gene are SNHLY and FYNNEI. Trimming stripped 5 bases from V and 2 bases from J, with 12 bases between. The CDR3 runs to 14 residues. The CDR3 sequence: CASSKGADNTEAFF. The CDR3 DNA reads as TGTGCCAGCAGTAAAGGGGCAGACAACACTGAAGCTTTCTTT.

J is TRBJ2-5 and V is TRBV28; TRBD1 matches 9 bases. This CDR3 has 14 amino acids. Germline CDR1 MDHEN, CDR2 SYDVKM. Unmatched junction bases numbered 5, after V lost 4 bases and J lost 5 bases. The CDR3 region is CASSSTGGWETQYF. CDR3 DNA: TGTGCCAGCAGTTCCACAGGGGGCTGGGAGACCCAGTACTTC.

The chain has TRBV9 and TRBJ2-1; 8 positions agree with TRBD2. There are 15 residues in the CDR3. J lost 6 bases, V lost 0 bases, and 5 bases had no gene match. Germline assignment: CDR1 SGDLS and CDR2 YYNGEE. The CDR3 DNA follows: TGTGCCAGCAGCGTAGGGGCTAGCGGGTTCAATGAGCAGTTCTTC. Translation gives CASSVGASGFNEQFF.

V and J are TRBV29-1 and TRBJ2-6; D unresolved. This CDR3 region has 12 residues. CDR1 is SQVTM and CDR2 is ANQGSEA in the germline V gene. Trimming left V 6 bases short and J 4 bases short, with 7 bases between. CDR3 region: CSVYTGANVLTF. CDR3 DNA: TGCAGCGTCTATACCGGGGCCAACGTCCTGACTTTC.

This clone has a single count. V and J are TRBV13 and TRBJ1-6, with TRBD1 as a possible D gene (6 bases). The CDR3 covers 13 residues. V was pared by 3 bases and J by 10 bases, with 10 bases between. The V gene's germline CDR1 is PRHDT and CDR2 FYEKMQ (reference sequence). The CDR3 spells CASSFRGPSPLHF. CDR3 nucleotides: TGTGCCAGCAGCTTCCGGGGGCCCTCACCCCTCCACTTT. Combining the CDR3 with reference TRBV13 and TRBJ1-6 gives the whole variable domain AAGVIQSPRHLIKEKRETATLKCYPIPRHDTVYWYQQGPGQDPQFLISFYEKMQSDKGSIPDRFSAQQFSDYHSELNMSSLELGDSALYFCASSFRGPSPLHFGNGTRLTVT.

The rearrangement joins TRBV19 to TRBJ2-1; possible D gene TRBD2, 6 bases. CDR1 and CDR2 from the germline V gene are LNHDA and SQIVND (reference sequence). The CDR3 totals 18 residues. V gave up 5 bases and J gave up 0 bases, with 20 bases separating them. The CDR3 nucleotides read TGTGCCAGTAGTTTTTTTGCCGGGACTGCAAACTCCTACAATGAGCAGTTCTTC. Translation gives CASSFFAGTANSYNEQFF.

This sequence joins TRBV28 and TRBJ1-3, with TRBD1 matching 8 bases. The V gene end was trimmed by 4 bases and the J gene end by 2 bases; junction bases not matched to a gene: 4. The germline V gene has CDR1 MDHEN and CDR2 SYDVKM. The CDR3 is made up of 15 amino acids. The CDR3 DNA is TGTGCCAGCAGTTACAGGGGGGTAACTGGAAACACCATATATTTT. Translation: CASSYRGVTGNTIYF.

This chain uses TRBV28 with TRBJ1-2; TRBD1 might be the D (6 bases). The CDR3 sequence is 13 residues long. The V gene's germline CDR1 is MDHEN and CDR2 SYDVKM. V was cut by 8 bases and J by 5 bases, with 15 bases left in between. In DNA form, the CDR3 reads TGTGCCAGCGGAATCAGGGGTGGATATGGCTACACCTTC. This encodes CASGIRGGYGYTF.

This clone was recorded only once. The CDR3 bases are TGTGCCAGCAATCCCTTGACTACGGGGGAGGGGACCCAGTACTTC. This gives the protein CASNPLTTGEGTQYF. V usage is TRBV11-2 and J usage is TRBJ2-5; the match to TRBD2 covers 7 bases. V lost 7 bases and J lost 7; bases outside the gene matches: 15. Germline V gene data show CDR1 as SGHAT and CDR2 as FQNNGV. The CDR3 loop spans 15 amino acids.

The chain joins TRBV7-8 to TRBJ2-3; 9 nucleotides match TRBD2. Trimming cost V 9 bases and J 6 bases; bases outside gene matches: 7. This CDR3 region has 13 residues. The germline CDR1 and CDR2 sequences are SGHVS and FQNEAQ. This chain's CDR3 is CASTRGGPDTQYF. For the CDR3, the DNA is TGTGCCAGTACGCGGGGGGGCCCCGATACGCAGTATTTT.

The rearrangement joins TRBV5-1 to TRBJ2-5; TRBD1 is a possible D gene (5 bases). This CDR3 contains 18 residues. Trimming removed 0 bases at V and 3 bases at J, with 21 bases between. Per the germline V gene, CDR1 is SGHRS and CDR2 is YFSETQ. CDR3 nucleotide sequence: TGCGCCAGCAGCTTGGTCCAGGGCATCGTAAGCTGGAAAGAGACCCAGTACTTC. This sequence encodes CASSLVQGIVSWKETQYF.

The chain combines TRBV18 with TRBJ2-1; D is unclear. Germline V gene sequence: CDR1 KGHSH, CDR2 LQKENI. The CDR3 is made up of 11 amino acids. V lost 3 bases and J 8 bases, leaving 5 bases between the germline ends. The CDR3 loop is CASSPMDEQFF. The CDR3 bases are TGTGCCAGCTCACCGATGGATGAGCAGTTCTTC.

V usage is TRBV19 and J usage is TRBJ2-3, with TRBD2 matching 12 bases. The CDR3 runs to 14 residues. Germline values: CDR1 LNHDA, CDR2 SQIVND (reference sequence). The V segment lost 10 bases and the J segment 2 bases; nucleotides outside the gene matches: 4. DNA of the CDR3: TGTGCCACTAGCGGGGGGGCCCTCACAGATACGCAGTATTTT. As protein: CATSGGALTDTQYF.

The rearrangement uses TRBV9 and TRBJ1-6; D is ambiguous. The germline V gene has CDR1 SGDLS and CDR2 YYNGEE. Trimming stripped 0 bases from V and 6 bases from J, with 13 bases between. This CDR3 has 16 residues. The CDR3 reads CASSVGGAATNSPLHF. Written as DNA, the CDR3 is TGTGCCAGCAGCGTAGGGGGAGCGGCGACTAATTCACCCCTCCACTTT.

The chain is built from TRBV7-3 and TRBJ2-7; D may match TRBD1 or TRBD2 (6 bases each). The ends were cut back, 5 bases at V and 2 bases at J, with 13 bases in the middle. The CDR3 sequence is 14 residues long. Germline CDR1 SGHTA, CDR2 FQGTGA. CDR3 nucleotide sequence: TGTGCCAGCAGCCCCCCCGGGGGCACCTACGAGCAGTACTTC. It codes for CASSPPGGTYEQYF.

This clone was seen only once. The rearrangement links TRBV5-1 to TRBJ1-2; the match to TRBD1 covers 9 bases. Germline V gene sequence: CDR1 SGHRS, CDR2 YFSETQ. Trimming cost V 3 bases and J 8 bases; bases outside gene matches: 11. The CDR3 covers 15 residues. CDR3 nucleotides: TGCGCCAGCAGCTCGACACAGGGGGCAGTTGGAGGCTACACCTTC. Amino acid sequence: CASSSTQGAVGGYTF.

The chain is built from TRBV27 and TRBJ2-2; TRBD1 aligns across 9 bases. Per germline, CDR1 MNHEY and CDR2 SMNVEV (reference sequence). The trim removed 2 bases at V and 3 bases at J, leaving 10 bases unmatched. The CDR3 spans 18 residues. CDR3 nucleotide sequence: TGTGCCAGCAGTTTACCGCCGGGACAGGGCGGCGACACCGGGGAGCTGTTTTTT. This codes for CASSLPPGQGGDTGELFF.

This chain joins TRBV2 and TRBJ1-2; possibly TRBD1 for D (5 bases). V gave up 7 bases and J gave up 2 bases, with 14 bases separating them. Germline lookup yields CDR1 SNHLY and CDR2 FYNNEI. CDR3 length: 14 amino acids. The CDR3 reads CASTTPGPNYGYTF. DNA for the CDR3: TGTGCCAGCACGACTCCGGGACCAAACTATGGCTACACCTTC.

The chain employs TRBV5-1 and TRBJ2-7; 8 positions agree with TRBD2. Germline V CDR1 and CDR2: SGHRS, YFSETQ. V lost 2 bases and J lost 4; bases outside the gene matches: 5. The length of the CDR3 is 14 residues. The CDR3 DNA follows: TGCGCCAGCAGCTTACGGACTAGCCTATACGAGCAGTACTTC. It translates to CASSLRTSLYEQYF.

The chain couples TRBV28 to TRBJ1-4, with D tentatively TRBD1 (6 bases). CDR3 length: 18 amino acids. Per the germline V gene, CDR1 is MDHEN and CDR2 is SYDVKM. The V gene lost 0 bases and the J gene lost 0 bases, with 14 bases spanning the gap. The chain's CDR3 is CASSLWMTGPATNEKLFF. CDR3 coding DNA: TGTGCCAGCAGTTTATGGATGACAGGTCCCGCAACTAATGAAAAACTGTTTTTT. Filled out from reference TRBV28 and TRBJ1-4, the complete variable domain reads DVKVTQSSRYLVKRTGEKVFLECVQDMDHENMFWYRQDPGLGLRLIYFSYDVKMKEKGDIPEGYSVSREKKERFSLILESASTNQTSMYLCASSLWMTGPATNEKLFFGSGTQLSVL.

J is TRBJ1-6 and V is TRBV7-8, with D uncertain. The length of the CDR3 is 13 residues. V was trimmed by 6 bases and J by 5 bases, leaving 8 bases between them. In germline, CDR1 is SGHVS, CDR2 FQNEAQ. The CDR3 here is CASSTDHNSPLHF. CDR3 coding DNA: TGTGCCAGCAGTACGGACCATAATTCACCCCTCCACTTT.

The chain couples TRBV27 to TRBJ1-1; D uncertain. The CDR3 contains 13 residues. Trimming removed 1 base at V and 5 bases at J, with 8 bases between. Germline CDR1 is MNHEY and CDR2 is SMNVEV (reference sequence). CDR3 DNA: TGTGCCAGCAGTTTATGGGGTGCGACTGAAGCTTTCTTT. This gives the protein CASSLWGATEAFF.

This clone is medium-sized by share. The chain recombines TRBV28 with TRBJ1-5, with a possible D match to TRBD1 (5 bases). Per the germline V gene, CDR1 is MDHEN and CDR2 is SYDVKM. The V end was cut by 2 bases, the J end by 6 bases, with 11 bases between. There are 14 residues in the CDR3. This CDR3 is CASSLVGHGQPQHF. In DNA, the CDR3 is TGTGCCAGCAGTTTAGTGGGGCACGGTCAGCCCCAGCATTTT. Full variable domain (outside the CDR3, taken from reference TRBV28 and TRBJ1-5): DVKVTQSSRYLVKRTGEKVFLECVQDMDHENMFWYRQDPGLGLRLIYFSYDVKMKEKGDIPEGYSVSREKKERFSLILESASTNQTSMYLCASSLVGHGQPQHFGDGTRLSIL.

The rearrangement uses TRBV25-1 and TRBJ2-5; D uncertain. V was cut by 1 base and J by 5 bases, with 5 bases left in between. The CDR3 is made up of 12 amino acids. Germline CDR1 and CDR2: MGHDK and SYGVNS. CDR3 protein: CASSELVETQYF. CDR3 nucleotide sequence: TGTGCCAGCAGTGAATTGGTGGAGACCCAGTACTTC.

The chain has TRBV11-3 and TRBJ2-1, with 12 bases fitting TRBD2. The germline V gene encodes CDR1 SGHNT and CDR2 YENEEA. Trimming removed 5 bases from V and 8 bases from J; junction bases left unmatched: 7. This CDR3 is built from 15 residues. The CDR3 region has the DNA TGTGCCAGCAGCCTAACTAGCGGGGGGACCCATGAGCAGTTCTTC. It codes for CASSLTSGGTHEQFF.

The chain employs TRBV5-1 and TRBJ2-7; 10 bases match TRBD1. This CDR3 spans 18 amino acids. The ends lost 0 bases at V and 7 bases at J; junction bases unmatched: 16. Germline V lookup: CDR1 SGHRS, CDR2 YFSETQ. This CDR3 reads CASSLGDRGPLGGGEQYF. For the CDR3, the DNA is TGCGCCAGCAGCTTGGGGGACAGGGGACCCCTTGGTGGGGGGGAGCAGTACTTC.